This T cell receptor (beta chain) was captured by sequencing in a study of T cell repertoires in cytomegalovirus infection. The wider study: Matching HLA type and CMV infection were both indicated by public TCR beta signatures. Whole-study results and caveats: Ex vivo, HLA-C-restricted CMV-specific TCR beta clonotypes prevailed over the rest of the response. Frequencies of public TCR beta families were cumulated, and this identified carriers of CMV plus the relevant HLA.

This clonotype has at least ten counts. Antigen specificity is unknown. One entry per CDR3 protein results from TCRdb running MiXCR on the reads. The sample lists roughly 630,000 distinct CDR3 sequences, 20% to 25% occurring once. Germline V gene lookup returns CDR1 SGHVS and CDR2 FNYEAQ. Trimming took off 2 bases at V and 0 bases at J, with 8 bases between the two ends. The CDR3 extends over 14 amino acids. The V gene is TRBV7-6, the J gene TRBJ2-7; D is unclear. The receptor was derived from a human donor in good health (CMV status not recorded). Some clones in this sample may be carry-over from other donors' samples. The sample taken for sequencing was CD8+ T cells from PBMCs. Written as DNA, the CDR3 is TGTGCCAGCAGCTTAATCCCTTCCTCCTACGAGCAGTACTTC. Translating gives CASSLIPSSYEQYF.